One T cell receptor beta chain is described in this entry. As yet, its antigen is unknown. The DNA input per sorted-subset replicate PCR was about 190 ng, corresponding to some 30,000 T cell genomes. TCRdb keeps only in-frame clones here, not all; method: immunoSEQ multiplex PCR. The repertoire consists of about 1 million clones, with around 74% occurring once and the leading ten covering approximately 1.5%. Per the germline V gene, CDR1 is SGHTA and CDR2 is FQGNSA. Trimming cost V 1 base and J 2 bases; bases outside gene matches: 1. This CDR3 comprises 15 residues. This specimen belongs to a study of shared clonotypes between healthy human individuals. Findings of the study overall: Relative to memory subsets, naive subsets generally showed larger estimated richness.

The genes are TRBV7-2 and TRBJ1-4, with TRBD1 identical over 7 bases. The receptor comes from a man younger than 30 in good health. Sample: memory CD4+ T cells sorted from blood. Described subset: CD45RA-negative fraction. CDR3: CASSLGGGTNEKLFF. Here the CDR3 DNA reads TGTGCCAGCAGCTTAGGAGGGGGCACTAATGAAAAACTGTTTTTT. The variable domain in full, completed from reference TRBV7-2 and TRBJ1-4, reads GAGVSQSPSNKVTEKGKDVELRCDPISGHTALYWYRQSLGQGLEFLIYFQGNSAPDKSGLPSDRFSAERTGGSVSTLTIQRTQQEDSAVYLCASSLGGGTNEKLFFGSGTQLSVL.